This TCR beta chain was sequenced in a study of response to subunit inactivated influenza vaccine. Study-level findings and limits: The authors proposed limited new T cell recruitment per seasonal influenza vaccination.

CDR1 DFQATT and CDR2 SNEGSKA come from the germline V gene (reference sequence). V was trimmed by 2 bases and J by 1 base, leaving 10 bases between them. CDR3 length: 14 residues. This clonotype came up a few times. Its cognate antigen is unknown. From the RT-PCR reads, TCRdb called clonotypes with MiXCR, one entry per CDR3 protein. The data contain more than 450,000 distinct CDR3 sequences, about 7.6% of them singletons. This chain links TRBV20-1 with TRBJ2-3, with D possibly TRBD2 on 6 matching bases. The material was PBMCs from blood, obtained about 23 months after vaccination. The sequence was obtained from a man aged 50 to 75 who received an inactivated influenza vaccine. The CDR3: CSARKPSGTDTQYF. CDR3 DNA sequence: TGCAGTGCTAGAAAACCTAGCGGCACAGATACGCAGTATTTT.